This record covers a single T cell receptor (beta chain). The source of the sample is a study of blood T cell repertoires in COVID-19. Looking at the study overall: Samples of COVID-19 (acute and convalescent) were obtained from the United States, Italy and Spain.

Authors' processing steps: Amplified reference gene primers provided the basis for estimating nucleated cell counts. Method: immunoSEQ multiplex PCR; TCRdb's copy keeps in-frame clones and lacks some. The DNA was the basis for D and trimming; V, J and clone size are from that table. This sample yields around 260,000 clones, of which around 84% are seen a single time; 4.1% belongs to the top ten. Sequences were obtained from PBMCs or T cells enriched from blood (not recorded which). The origin of this receptor is a man aged 25 to 40 with acute COVID-19.

CDR3 DNA: TGTGCCAGCAGTTTAGCAGGGACAGGGGGAGGTGAGCAGTTCTTC. This translates into CASSLAGTGGGEQFF. The V gene is TRBV27, the J gene TRBJ2-1, with 11 nucleotides matching TRBD1. With 2 bases clipped from V and 9 bases from J, the junction kept 6 bases outside the gene matches. The CDR3 is 15 residues long. Germline-derived CDR1 and CDR2 are MNHEY and SMNVEV (reference sequence).